This TCR beta chain is drawn from a study of regulatory T cells in long-lasting Graves disease. Notes on the study in general: Persistent disease was characterized by preferential usage of TRBV28, TRBJ1-2 and TRBJ2-5.

For this clonotype: The antigen remains unidentified.

Assembly of TCR beta libraries relied on iRepertoire HTBI primers together with Arm-PCR of CDR3 regions. One entry per CDR3 protein, called by TCRdb with MiXCR from the multiplex PCR reads. The sample shows more than 350,000 distinct CDR3 sequences, more than 12% of them seen only once. V was pared by 3 bases and J by 6 bases, with 3 bases of the junction left unmatched. Germline V gives CDR1 MDHEN, CDR2 SYDVKM. The CDR3 totals 14 residues. Stated time point: newly diagnosed GD, antithyroid drugs for less than 3 months. RNA isolated from PBMCs was used to make the TCR library. Another study also made use of these data, one on T cells in Graves' hyperthyroidism and ophthalmopathy. Turning to that study: Among thyroid clonotypes expanded above 0.001, most also appeared in blood.

This TCR was sampled from a woman aged 25 to 39 with Graves disease. V usage is TRBV28 and J usage is TRBJ2-7, with TRBD2 matching 12 bases. This sample comprised peripheral blood mononuclear cells (PBMCs), obtained at new diagnosis, from a patient treated with antithyroid drugs. For the CDR3, the DNA is TGTGCCAGCAGTTTGGCTAGCGGGGGGGCCGAGCAGTACTTC. Its protein product is CASSLASGGAEQYF. Full variable domain (remainder filled in from reference TRBV28 and TRBJ2-7): DVKVTQSSRYLVKRTGEKVFLECVQDMDHENMFWYRQDPGLGLRLIYFSYDVKMKEKGDIPEGYSVSREKKERFSLILESASTNQTSMYLCASSLASGGAEQYFGPGTRLTVT.